The rows below give T cell receptor beta chains drawn from one sample of a study of blood T cell repertoires in COVID-19. Clones were read by immunoSEQ multiplex PCR, and TCRdb kept only the in-frame ones, dropping some. The profile covers tens of thousands of clones, with 88% appearing a single time and approximately 4.6% taken by the ten largest. The sample comprised peripheral blood. Source of these receptors: a human donor in a cohort sampled during active COVID-19. CDR3s include the opening cysteine and the closing phenylalanine or tryptophan. D genes are given only for firm matches. Clone size is not always given. Where it is, it says once, few, many or a class for expanded clones.

d_call j_call clone_size v_call cdr3_nt cdr3_aa
TRBD1 TRBJ1-1 - TRBV19 TGTGCCAGTAGTATAGATCGAGATGGGACAGGGAGCGATGAAGCTTTCTTT CASSIDRDGTGSDEAFF
- TRBJ1-1 few TRBV18 TGTGCCAGCTCACCAGGGCCGAACACTGAAGCTTTCTTT CASSPGPNTEAFF
TRBD2 TRBJ2-1 - TRBV5-4 TGTGCCAGCAGCTTAGGACTAGCGGGAGGGTACAATGAGCAGTTCTTC CASSLGLAGGYNEQFF
TRBD1 TRBJ1-1 many TRBV11-2 TGTGCCAGCAGCTCCAGGACAGGGCCTAACACTGAAGCTTTCTTT CASSSRTGPNTEAFF
- TRBJ2-3 - TRBV7-2 TGTGCCAGCAGCTTATTTCTCACAGATACGCAGTATTTT CASSLFLTDTQYF
- TRBJ1-6 once TRBV4-1 TGCGCCAGCAGCCACAGGGATTCCGGGGGCTATAATTCACCCCTCCACTTT CASSHRDSGGYNSPLHF
TRBD2 TRBJ2-1 - TRBV7-9 TGTGCCAGCAGCTCCACTAGCGGGGGCAACTACAATGAGCAGTTCTTC CASSSTSGGNYNEQFF
- TRBJ1-1 - TRBV5-1 TGCGCCAGCAGCTTGGGTCCGGGGGACACTGAAGCTTTCTTT CASSLGPGDTEAFF
TRBD1 TRBJ1-1 - TRBV24-1 TGTGCCACCAGTGACGGACAGGGGATGAACACTGAAGCTTTCTTT CATSDGQGMNTEAFF
TRBD1 TRBJ2-7 - TRBV30 TGTGCCTGGAGTTGGGGGACAGGCGGCGAGCAGTACTTC CAWSWGTGGEQYF
TRBD1 TRBJ2-1 - TRBV7-8 TGTGCCAGCAGCTGTCGGGACAGGGACTGTGAGCAGTTCTTC CASSCRDRDCEQFF
TRBD1 TRBJ1-6 - TRBV2 TGTGCCAGCAGTGCGGAAGGGGGCCTATATAATTCACCCCTCCACTTT CASSAEGGLYNSPLHF
- TRBJ2-2 - TRBV7-9 TGTGCCAGCAGCCTATCACAGGGGGGGACCGGGGAGCTGTTTTTT CASSLSQGGTGELFF
- TRBJ2-3 once TRBV6-1 TGTGCCAGCAGTGAACTAATTACGCAGTATTTT CASSELITQYF
- TRBJ1-1 once TRBV28 TGTGCCAGCAGTTTATTCGGGGAGGGCACTGAAGCTTTCTTT CASSLFGEGTEAFF
- TRBJ1-2 - TRBV19 TGTGCCAGTAGTATAGATCTAGCAGGCAGAAACTATGGCTACACCTTC CASSIDLAGRNYGYTF
TRBD1 TRBJ1-3 - TRBV4-1 TGCGCCAGCAGCCAAAGCCCGACAGGGGGCGGAAACACCATATATTTT CASSQSPTGGGNTIYF
- TRBJ2-5 - TRBV9 TGTGCCAGCAGCGTCACGGAAGAGACCCAGTACTTC CASSVTEETQYF
TRBD1 TRBJ2-5 once TRBV15 TGTGCCACCAGCAAACAGGGGGCAGAGGAGACCCAGTACTTC CATSKQGAEETQYF
TRBD1 TRBJ1-4 medium-sized TRBV5-5 TGTGCCAGCAGCTCGACAGGGGCGGGTGAAAAACTGTTTTTT CASSSTGAGEKLFF
TRBD1 TRBJ1-5 - TRBV19 TGTGCCAGTAGTATAGCGGGGACAGGGGTTCGTGACGGCAATCAGCCCCAGCATTTT CASSIAGTGVRDGNQPQHF
- TRBJ2-3 - TRBV6-6 TGTGCCAGCGCCGATAGTTTGCATACGCAGTATTTT CASADSLHTQYF
TRBD2 TRBJ2-7 - TRBV6-5 TGTGCCAGCAGCCCCCTAGCGGTCTCCTACGAGCAGTACTTC CASSPLAVSYEQYF
TRBD2 TRBJ2-1 - TRBV9 TGTGCCAGCAGCGGACGACTAGCGGGAGGCCCCACCTACAATGAGCAGTTCTTC CASSGRLAGGPTYNEQFF
- TRBJ2-7 - TRBV5-1 TGCGCCAGCAGCCCCCAGCCAGGGATGTCTGGCGAGCAGTACTTC CASSPQPGMSGEQYF
TRBD2 TRBJ2-7 - TRBV5-1 TGCGCCAGCAGCTTGGCGACTAGCGGGAGGGTCTACGAGCAGTACTTC CASSLATSGRVYEQYF
- TRBJ1-1 - TRBV5-1 TGCGCCAGCAGCTTGACAGGGTTCAACACTGAAGCTTTCTTT CASSLTGFNTEAFF
- TRBJ1-1 - TRBV7-2 TGTGCCAGCTCTCGTCGCGCTGAAGCTTTCTTT CASSRRAEAFF
TRBD2 TRBJ2-5 - TRBV7-7 TGTGCCTCCGGTCCTCCGGGGGGGACCCAGTACTTC CASGPPGGTQYF
TRBD1 TRBJ1-6 few TRBV2 TGTGCCAGCAGAGCACCAACAGGGGATGGGAATTCACCCCTCCACTTT CASRAPTGDGNSPLHF
TRBD1 TRBJ1-4 once TRBV27 TGTGCCAGCAGTCCCCGATACACCCTAAATACAGGGGGCGACGAAAAACTGTTTTTT CASSPRYTLNTGGDEKLFF
TRBD1 TRBJ1-1 - TRBV7-2 TGTGCCAGCAGCCCCAGGGGGATCAGGAACACTGAAGCTTTCTTT CASSPRGIRNTEAFF
- TRBJ1-6 - TRBV6-5 TGTGCCAGCGAGGAGCAGCTAAATTCACCCCTCCACTTT CASEEQLNSPLHF
- TRBJ2-1 - TRBV2 TGTGCCAGCAGGACGGAGGGAAGCTCCTACAATGAGCAGTTCTTC CASRTEGSSYNEQFF
TRBD1 TRBJ1-4 - TRBV5-1 TGCGCCAGCAGTAGTTTACAGGGGCGTAATGAAAAACTGTTTTTT CASSSLQGRNEKLFF
- TRBJ2-5 - TRBV19 TGTGCCAGTAGCCGGAACCCCAGGGAGACCCAGTACTTC CASSRNPRETQYF
- TRBJ2-7 few TRBV5-5 TGTGCCAGCAGCTTGAGAGGGAGTGAAGTCTACGAGCAGTACTTC CASSLRGSEVYEQYF
- TRBJ2-7 - TRBV7-9 TGTGCCAGCAGCCCGAGGGGTAAGACAGGGACTTACGAGCAGTACTTC CASSPRGKTGTYEQYF
- TRBJ2-1 - TRBV15 TGTGCCACCAGCAGAGGGAGGGACAGATACAATGAGCAGTTCTTC CATSRGRDRYNEQFF
- TRBJ1-5 few TRBV6-1 TGTGCCAGCAGTGAAGTCGAACAGGGTCAGCCCCAGCATTTT CASSEVEQGQPQHF
TRBD1 TRBJ2-7 - TRBV5-1 TGCGCCAGCAGCTTGGAACAGGGGTTCTACGAGCAGTACTTC CASSLEQGFYEQYF
- TRBJ1-1 few TRBV7-9 TGTGCCAGCAGCGCCCTACAGGGTAACTCTGAAGCTTTCTTT CASSALQGNSEAFF